One and the same sample provided the 11 T cell receptor delta chains below, sequenced in a study of delta chains in infants with herpesvirus infections. Reverse transcription of PBMC RNA used primers specific for the gamma and delta chains. TCRdb re-called the RT-PCR reads using CATT. The sample records thousands of delta-chain clones, more than 30% being singletons. Sample: peripheral blood, taken at time point 4 of longitudinal follow-up. The receptors here all came from a human donor who was a Ugandan infant, either HIV-exposed or HIV-unexposed (not recorded which).

The chain employs TRDV2 and TRDJ1; unclear D gene. Trimming took 3 bases from V and 0 from J, leaving 7 bases between them. CDR1 is GEAIGNYY, CDR2 EKD, per germline. The CDR3 consists of 13 residues. The CDR3 nucleotides are TGTGCCTGTGACGAGGTGGACACCGATAAACTCATCTTT. Its translation is CACDEVDTDKLIF.

The V and J genes are TRDV2 and TRDJ3; TRDD3 agrees at 12 bases. This CDR3 has 21 amino acids. V dropped 3 bases and J dropped 0; count of bases not matched to a gene: 11. The germline gives CDR1 GEAIGNYY, CDR2 EKD. The CDR3 reads CACDPAGGYVPSSWDTRQMFF. CDR3 sequence (DNA): TGTGCCTGTGACCCAGCTGGGGGATACGTACCAAGCTCCTGGGACACCCGACAGATGTTTTTC.

The chain uses TRDV1 and TRDJ1; 8 nucleotides agree with TRDD3. CDR3 size: 22 residues. The germline gives CDR1 TSWWSYY, CDR2 QGS. J was trimmed by 0 bases and V by 2 bases; bases with no gene match: 23. The CDR3 sequence: CALGEGIAYCETGGTYTDKLIF. The CDR3 DNA reads TGTGCTCTTGGGGAAGGGATTGCCTACTGTGAAACTGGGGGGACGTACACCGATAAACTCATCTTT.

In its sample, this clone is large. The genes are TRDV2 and TRDJ2; 7 bases are shared with TRDD3. The CDR3 sequence is 19 residues long. Germline V lookup: CDR1 GEAIGNYY, CDR2 EKD. Germline trimming cut 1 base from V and 3 bases from J; bases unmatched to any gene: 16. CDR3 sequence reads: CACDTLLGDSGLLTAQLFF. The CDR3 DNA sequence: TGTGCCTGTGACACTCTTTTGGGGGACTCGGGGCTACTGACAGCACAACTCTTCTTT.

This clone was seen a handful of times. The chain uses TRDV2 and TRDJ1, with 7 positions matching TRDD3. The CDR3 contains 19 residues. CDR1 is GEAIGNYY and CDR2 is EKD in the germline V gene. J lost 3 bases, V lost 0 bases, and 18 bases had no gene match. This CDR3 reads CACDTLFSPGGGSSDKLIF. CDR3 nucleotides: TGTGCCTGTGACACCCTTTTCTCACCCGGGGGGGGATCGTCCGATAAACTCATCTTT.

Sample share makes this clone large. The rearrangement uses TRDV2 and TRDJ1; no clear D gene. This CDR3 region has 14 residues. Trimming pared 3 bases from V and 0 bases from J, leaving 10 bases between. The germline CDR1 and CDR2 sequences are GEAIGNYY and EKD. This chain's CDR3 is CACDGVQYTDKLIF. CDR3 coding DNA: TGTGCCTGTGACGGGGTTCAGTACACCGATAAACTCATCTTT.

In this sample, this clone is medium-sized. The same CDR3 also results from other DNA sequences found in this sample. This chain links TRDV1 with TRDJ2; 9 bases fit TRDD2. The V gene's germline CDR1 is TSWWSYY and CDR2 QGS. The J segment lost 4 bases and the V segment lost 3 bases, leaving 15 bases of the junction unmatched. This CDR3 spans 19 amino acids. The CDR3 nucleotides read TGTGCTCTTGGGGACGACGGCCTTCCTACTCTCCGCGCGACAGCACAACTCTTCTTT. Translating gives CALGDDGLPTLRATAQLFF.

This clone rates as large. The sample carries other DNA sequences with the same CDR3. The chain has TRDV1 and TRDJ1, with D possibly being TRDD3 (5 bases). This CDR3 is 16 amino acids long. Germline CDR1 is TSWWSYY and CDR2 is QGS. Trimming shortened V by 3 bases and J by 4 bases, and 18 bases separated the two germline ends. CDR3 amino acids: CALGEDSGTGHDKLIF. CDR3 nucleotides: TGTGCTCTTGGGGAGGACAGTGGTACTGGTCACGATAAACTCATCTTT.

The sample holds a few counts of this clone. The CDR3 DNA reads TGTGCCTGTGACTCACTAGGGGGATACCTCGCCGATAAACTCATCTTT. Amino acid sequence: CACDSLGGYLADKLIF. The rearrangement links TRDV2 to TRDJ1; TRDD3 agrees at 9 bases. With 3 bases clipped from V and 3 bases from J, the junction kept 10 bases outside the gene matches. The CDR3 spans 16 residues. Germline-derived CDR1 and CDR2 are GEAIGNYY and EKD.

V is TRDV2 and J is TRDJ3; tentative D call: TRDD3 (5 bases). The V gene's germline CDR1 is GEAIGNYY and CDR2 EKD. The V end lost 3 bases, the J end lost 0 bases, and 14 bases lay between the germline ends. The length of the CDR3 is 18 residues. CDR3: CACDPVLASSWDTRQMFF. DNA for the CDR3: TGTGCCTGTGACCCCGTACTGGCGAGCTCCTGGGACACCCGACAGATGTTTTTC.

The rearrangement uses TRDV1 and TRDJ1; TRDD3 agrees at 7 bases. The CDR3 spans 23 residues. Losses at the gene ends were 0 bases for V and 0 bases for J; bases not matched to a gene: 25. Germline assignment: CDR1 TSWWSYY and CDR2 QGS. CDR3 nucleotides: TGTGCTCTTGGGGAACTCGTCCCCTCGAGAATGCTGGGGGTCAAACCCTACACCGATAAACTCATCTTT. Translated: CALGELVPSRMLGVKPYTDKLIF.